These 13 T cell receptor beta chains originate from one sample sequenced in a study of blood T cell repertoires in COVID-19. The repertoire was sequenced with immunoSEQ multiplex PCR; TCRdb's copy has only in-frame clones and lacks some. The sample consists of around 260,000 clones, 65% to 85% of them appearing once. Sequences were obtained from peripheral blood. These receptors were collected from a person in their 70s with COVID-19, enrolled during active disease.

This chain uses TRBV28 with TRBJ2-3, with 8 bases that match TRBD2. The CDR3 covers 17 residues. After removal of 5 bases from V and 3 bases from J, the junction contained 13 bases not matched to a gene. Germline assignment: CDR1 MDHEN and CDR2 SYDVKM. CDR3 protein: CASSPQRGSGRTDTQYF. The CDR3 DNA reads TGTGCCAGCAGTCCTCAGCGGGGAAGCGGGAGAACAGATACGCAGTATTTT. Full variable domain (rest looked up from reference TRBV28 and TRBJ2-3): DVKVTQSSRYLVKRTGEKVFLECVQDMDHENMFWYRQDPGLGLRLIYFSYDVKMKEKGDIPEGYSVSREKKERFSLILESASTNQTSMYLCASSPQRGSGRTDTQYFGPGTRLTVL.

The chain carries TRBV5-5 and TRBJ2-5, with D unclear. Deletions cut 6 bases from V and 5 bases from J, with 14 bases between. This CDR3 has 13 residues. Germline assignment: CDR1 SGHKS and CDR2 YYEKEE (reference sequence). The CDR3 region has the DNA TGTGCCAGCACCCGTGGGTCGGAGGAGACCCAGTACTTC. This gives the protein CASTRGSEETQYF.

The CDR3 bases are TGTGCCAGTAGTATCACCTGGACAGGGGGCGTCAATCAGCCCCAGCATTTT. This encodes CASSITWTGGVNQPQHF. The V gene is TRBV19, the J gene TRBJ1-5; TRBD1 matches 11 bases. Germline V lookup: CDR1 LNHDA, CDR2 SQIVND (reference sequence). V shed 3 bases and J 3 bases; nucleotides not matched to a gene: 7. The CDR3 length is 17 residues. The variable domain in full, with the rest retrieved from reference TRBV19 and TRBJ1-5, is DGGITQSPKYLFRKEGQNVTLSCEQNLNHDAMYWYRQDPGQGLRLIYYSQIVNDFQKGDIAEGYSVSREKKESFPLTVTSAQKNPTAFYLCASSITWTGGVNQPQHFGDGTRLSIL.

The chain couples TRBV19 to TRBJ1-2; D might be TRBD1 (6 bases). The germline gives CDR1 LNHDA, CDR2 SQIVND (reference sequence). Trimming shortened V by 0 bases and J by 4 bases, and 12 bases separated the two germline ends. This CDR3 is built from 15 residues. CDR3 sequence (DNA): TGTGCCAGTAGTATAGATCCCCACAGGGCCTATGGCTACACCTTC. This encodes CASSIDPHRAYGYTF.

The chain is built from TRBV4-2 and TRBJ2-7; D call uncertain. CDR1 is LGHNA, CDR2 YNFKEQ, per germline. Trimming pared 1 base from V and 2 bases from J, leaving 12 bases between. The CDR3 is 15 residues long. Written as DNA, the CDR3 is TGTGCCAGCAGCCAAGGACTTTCAGCAACCTACGAGCAGTACTTC. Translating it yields CASSQGLSATYEQYF.

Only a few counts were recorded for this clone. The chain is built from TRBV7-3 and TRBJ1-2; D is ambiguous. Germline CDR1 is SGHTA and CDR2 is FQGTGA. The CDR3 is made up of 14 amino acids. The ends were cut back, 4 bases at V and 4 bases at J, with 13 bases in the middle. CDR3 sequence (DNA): TGTGCCAGCAGCTCAACCCGGGGTGGCTATGGCTACACCTTC. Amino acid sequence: CASSSTRGGYGYTF.

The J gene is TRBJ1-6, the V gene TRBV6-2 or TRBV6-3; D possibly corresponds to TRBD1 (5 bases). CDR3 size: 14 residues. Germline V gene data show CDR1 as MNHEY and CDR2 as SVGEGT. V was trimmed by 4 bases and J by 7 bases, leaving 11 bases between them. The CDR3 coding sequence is TGTGCCAGCAGTTTAAACAGGCGGAATTCACCCCTCCACTTT. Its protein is CASSLNRRNSPLHF.

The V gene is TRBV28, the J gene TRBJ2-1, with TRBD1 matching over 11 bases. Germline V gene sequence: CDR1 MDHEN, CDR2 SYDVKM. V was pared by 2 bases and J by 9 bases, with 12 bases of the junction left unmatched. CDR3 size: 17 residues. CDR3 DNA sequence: TGTGCCAGCAGTTTACCCCGCCCGGGACAGGGGGATAGTGAGCAGTTCTTC. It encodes CASSLPRPGQGDSEQFF.

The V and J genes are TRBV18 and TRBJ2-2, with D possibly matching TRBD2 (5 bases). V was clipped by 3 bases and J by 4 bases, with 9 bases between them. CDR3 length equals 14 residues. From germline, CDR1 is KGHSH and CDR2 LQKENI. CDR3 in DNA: TGTGCCAGCTCACCGGAGGCGACCACCGGGGAGCTGTTTTTT. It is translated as CASSPEATTGELFF.

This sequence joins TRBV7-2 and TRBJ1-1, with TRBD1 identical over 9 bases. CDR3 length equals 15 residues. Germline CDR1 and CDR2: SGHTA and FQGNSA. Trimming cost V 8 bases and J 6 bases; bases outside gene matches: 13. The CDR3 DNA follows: TGTGCCAGCGGCTACGGGACAGGGTCTTTCGCTGAAGCTTTCTTT. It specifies CASGYGTGSFAEAFF.

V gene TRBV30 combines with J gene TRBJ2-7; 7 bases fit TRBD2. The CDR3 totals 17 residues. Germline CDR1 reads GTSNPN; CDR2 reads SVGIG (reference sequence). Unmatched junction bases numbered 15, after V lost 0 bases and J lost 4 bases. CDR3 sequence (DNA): TGTGCCTGGAGTGTCCCGCCCGGCTCTGGGAGGGGATACGAGCAGTACTTC. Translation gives CAWSVPPGSGRGYEQYF.

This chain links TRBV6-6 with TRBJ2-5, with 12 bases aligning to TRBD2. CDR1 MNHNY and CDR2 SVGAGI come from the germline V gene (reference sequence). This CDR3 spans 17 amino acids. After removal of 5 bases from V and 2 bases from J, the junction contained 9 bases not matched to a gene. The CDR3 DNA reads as TGTGCCAGCAGTCTGACTAGCGGGAGCTTAGGGCAAGAGACCCAGTACTTC. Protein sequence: CASSLTSGSLGQETQYF.

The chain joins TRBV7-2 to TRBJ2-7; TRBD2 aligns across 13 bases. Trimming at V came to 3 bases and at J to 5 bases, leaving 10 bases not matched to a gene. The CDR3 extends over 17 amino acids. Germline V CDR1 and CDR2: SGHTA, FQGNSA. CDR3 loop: CASSLTGTSGVLNEQYF. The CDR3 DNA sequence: TGTGCCAGCAGCTTGACCGGGACTAGCGGGGTCTTGAACGAGCAGTACTTC.